The 21 T cell receptor beta chains given below trace back to one sample, sequenced in a study of blood T cell repertoires in COVID-19. The method was immunoSEQ multiplex PCR; TCRdb's version includes in-frame clones alone and lacks a portion of them. The sample has fewer than 80,000 clones, 80% to 90% seen once. The sample consisted of peripheral blood. These receptors were taken from a man older than 75 with COVID-19, enrolled during active disease.

The V gene is TRBV24-1, the J gene TRBJ2-3; D uncertain. The CDR3 is made up of 19 amino acids. Germline CDR1 KGHDR, CDR2 SFDVKD. Trimming cost V 2 bases and J 0 bases, with 20 bases left between them. The chain's CDR3 is CATSDSYQPRITSTDTQYF. The CDR3 DNA reads TGTGCCACCAGTGATTCGTACCAACCCAGGATAACTAGCACAGATACGCAGTATTTT.

The chain uses TRBV11-2 and TRBJ2-2; 7 positions agree with TRBD1. This CDR3 has 15 residues. Germline CDR1 is SGHAT and CDR2 is FQNNGV. V lost 1 base to trimming and J lost 5 bases; unmatched junction nucleotides: 4. The CDR3 DNA follows: TGTGCCAGCAGCTTAGCGGCAGGGGGTACCGGGGAGCTGTTTTTT. This translates into CASSLAAGGTGELFF.

The rearrangement links TRBV3-1 (or the pseudogene TRBV3-2) to TRBJ2-7; 9 nucleotides agree with TRBD1. This CDR3 has 15 amino acids. The V gene end was trimmed by 2 bases and the J gene end by 2 bases; junction bases not matched to a gene: 4. The V gene's germline CDR1 is LGHDT and CDR2 YNNKEL (reference sequence). The CDR3 spells CASSQTGQGTYEQYF. The CDR3 nucleotides are TGTGCCAGCAGCCAAACCGGACAGGGGACCTACGAGCAGTACTTC.

CDR3 DNA sequence: TGCGCCAGCAGCCAAGGACAGGGGATAAACTATGGCTACACCTTC. Residues: CASSQGQGINYGYTF. This chain connects TRBV4-1 to TRBJ1-2; 8 bases are a match to TRBD1. The germline V gene has CDR1 MGHRA and CDR2 YSYEKL. This CDR3 is built from 15 residues. The junction had 3 bases not matched to a gene; V was cut back by 1 base and J by 2 bases.

The chain carries TRBV27 and TRBJ1-5; TRBD1 aligns across 7 bases. Germline values: CDR1 MNHEY, CDR2 SMNVEV (reference sequence). Losses at the gene ends were 5 bases for V and 6 bases for J; bases not matched to a gene: 7. This CDR3 has 14 residues. As DNA, the CDR3 is TGTGCCAGCAGTCTCCGACAGGGTATTCAGCCCCAGCATTTT. Translated: CASSLRQGIQPQHF.

This sequence joins TRBV5-5 and TRBJ1-1; D unresolved. The CDR3 totals 13 residues. Germline V CDR1 and CDR2: SGHKS, YYEKEE (reference sequence). The germline V and J ends were trimmed by 4 bases and 1 base, with 8 bases remaining between them. CDR3 DNA: TGTGCCAGCAGCACCGAGTGGAACACTGAAGCTTTCTTT. As protein: CASSTEWNTEAFF.

This clone was detected a few times. This chain uses TRBV2 with TRBJ1-5; 9 positions agree with TRBD1. The trim removed 6 bases at V and 7 bases at J, leaving 10 bases unmatched. CDR1 and CDR2 from the germline V gene are SNHLY and FYNNEI. CDR3 size: 15 residues. For the CDR3, the DNA is TGTGCCAGCAGCCTGGGACAGGGTGGCGGGCAGCCCCAGCATTTT. Residues: CASSLGQGGGQPQHF.

The count of this clone is one. The J gene is TRBJ1-3, the V gene TRBV9; tentative D call: TRBD1 (6 bases). The V gene's germline CDR1 is SGDLS and CDR2 YYNGEE. This CDR3 has 14 residues. Trimming took 6 bases from V and 3 from J, leaving 13 bases between them. The CDR3: CASTQGGVGNTIYF. DNA of the CDR3: TGTGCCAGCACCCAAGGGGGGGTTGGAAACACCATATATTTT.

This chain links TRBV19 with TRBJ1-1; TRBD1 might be the D (6 bases). The V gene lost 1 base and the J gene lost 1 base, with 10 bases spanning the gap. The CDR3 extends over 15 amino acids. Germline CDR1 reads LNHDA; CDR2 reads SQIVND (reference sequence). CDR3 sequence: CASSIVAGANTEAFF. The CDR3 DNA is TGTGCCAGTAGTATAGTGGCAGGGGCGAACACTGAAGCTTTCTTT.

A note on this clone: Distinct nucleotide sequences in the sample also encode this CDR3. The J gene is TRBJ1-4, the V gene TRBV18, with D perhaps TRBD1 (6 bases). Germline values: CDR1 KGHSH, CDR2 LQKENI. The CDR3 totals 13 residues. V lost 3 bases to trimming and J lost 7 bases, with 9 bases between them. The CDR3 nucleotides are TGTGCCAGCTCACCGGGGGCAGGTGAAAAACTGTTTTTT. This codes for CASSPGAGEKLFF.

This chain connects TRBV3-1 (or the pseudogene TRBV3-2) to TRBJ1-4; 9 bases align to TRBD1. V lost 7 bases, J lost 6 bases, and 21 bases stayed unmatched. Germline values: CDR1 LGHDT, CDR2 YNNKEL (reference sequence). There are 19 residues in the CDR3. The CDR3 is CASTRTRGTGLTGDEKLFF. CDR3 bases: TGTGCCAGCACCCGAACCCGGGGGACAGGGCTCACCGGGGATGAAAAACTGTTTTTT.

The V and J genes are TRBV7-8 and TRBJ2-1, with 11 bases that match TRBD2. The germline V gene encodes CDR1 SGHVS and CDR2 FQNEAQ. The CDR3 contains 15 residues. V lost 5 bases to trimming and J lost 5 bases; unmatched junction nucleotides: 5. As DNA, the CDR3 is TGTGCCAGCAGCCAACTAGCGGGGGTCAACAATGAGCAGTTCTTC. Its protein product is CASSQLAGVNNEQFF.

This chain links TRBV3-1 (or the pseudogene TRBV3-2) with TRBJ2-2; a possible D gene is TRBD1 (6 bases). With 4 bases removed from V and 4 bases from J, the gap between germline ends came to 13 bases. The germline CDR1 and CDR2 sequences are LGHDT and YNNKEL (reference sequence). The CDR3 consists of 15 residues. The CDR3 DNA sequence: TGTGCCAGCAGCCCGCGACAGGACCTCACCGGGGAGCTGTTTTTT. Its translation: CASSPRQDLTGELFF.

This chain uses TRBV18 with TRBJ2-3; D uncertain. Between the trimmed V and J ends, which lost 4 bases and 6 bases, there was a span of 11 bases. The CDR3 totals 13 residues. Germline V lookup: CDR1 KGHSH, CDR2 LQKENI. The CDR3 nucleotides are TGTGCCAGCTCACTGCAAGGAGCTGATACGCAGTATTTT. Amino acids: CASSLQGADTQYF.

The chain is built from TRBV11-1 and TRBJ1-3; D remains unclear. V was shortened by 8 bases and J by 4 bases, with 12 bases between the two germline ends. The CDR3 extends over 13 amino acids. Germline CDR1 reads SGHAT; CDR2 reads FQDESV (reference sequence). This CDR3 reads CASGISGGNTIYF. Written as DNA, the CDR3 is TGTGCCAGCGGCATCTCGGGAGGAAACACCATATATTTT.

The chain uses TRBV18 and TRBJ1-2; 10 bases fit TRBD1. The CDR3 covers 14 residues. V gave up 4 bases and J gave up 2 bases; unmatched junction bases: 1. Germline CDR1 reads KGHSH; CDR2 reads LQKENI. CDR3 coding DNA: TGTGCCAGCTCACAGGGACAGGGGAACTATGGCTACACCTTC. Its protein is CASSQGQGNYGYTF.

This sequence joins TRBV28 and TRBJ2-1; 15 nucleotides match TRBD2. Germline CDR1 and CDR2: MDHEN and SYDVKM. V dropped 4 bases and J dropped 14; count of bases not matched to a gene: 9. The CDR3 extends over 15 amino acids. Here the CDR3 DNA reads TGTGCCAGCAGTTCTGGACTAGCGGGGGGGCGAGACGAGTTCTTC. Translated: CASSSGLAGGRDEFF.

CDR3 nucleotides: TGTGCCAGCAGTCTCTTAAATGAGCAGTTCTTC. This encodes CASSLLNEQFF. V is TRBV27 and J is TRBJ2-1; no definite D call. With 5 bases removed from V and 7 bases from J, the gap between germline ends came to 6 bases. Per germline, CDR1 MNHEY and CDR2 SMNVEV (reference sequence). CDR3 size: 11 residues.

The V and J genes are TRBV9 and TRBJ1-6; tentative D call: TRBD1 (5 bases). Trimming took 3 bases from V and 8 from J, leaving 12 bases between them. Germline V CDR1 and CDR2: SGDLS, YYNGEE. The CDR3 spans 14 residues. CDR3 region: CASSADQGHSPLHF. CDR3 DNA sequence: TGTGCCAGCAGCGCCGACCAGGGCCATTCACCCCTCCACTTT.

This chain connects TRBV19 to TRBJ1-2; D is possibly TRBD1 (6 bases). Trimming took off 6 bases at V and 7 bases at J, with 21 bases between the two ends. The germline V gene has CDR1 LNHDA and CDR2 SQIVND (reference sequence). This CDR3 has 15 amino acids. CDR3 bases: TGTGCCAGTAGCCCGCCAAACAGGGTGTTGGGTGGCTACACCTTC. Its translation: CASSPPNRVLGGYTF.

Only one count was recorded for this clone. The chain joins TRBV13 to TRBJ2-5; 9 bases are shared with TRBD1. This CDR3 comprises 14 residues. V dropped 5 bases and J dropped 5; count of bases not matched to a gene: 6. CDR1 and CDR2 (germline): PRHDT, FYEKMQ (reference sequence). CDR3: CASSAGTGIETQYF. Written as DNA, the CDR3 is TGTGCCAGCAGCGCCGGGACAGGGATTGAGACCCAGTACTTC.